This T cell receptor beta chain was found in a study of blood T cell repertoires in COVID-19. Study background: PBMCs, B-cell-depleted T cells, or T cells provided the cDNA or gDNA that made up the material.

Sequencing was performed with immunoSEQ multiplex PCR; in TCRdb, only in-frame clones are kept and a portion is missing. The sample lists about 440,000 clones; 70% to 90% were seen once. The CDR3 consists of 14 residues. The germline CDR1 and CDR2 sequences are SNHLY and FYNNEI. V shed 6 bases and J 5 bases; nucleotides not matched to a gene: 6. All enrollees were about 18 to 95 years old and from 25 or so US areas. Grouping used clinical history reported by participants in a survey and questionnaire. The sequence was obtained from a young woman with acute COVID-19. The chain carries TRBV2 and TRBJ1-1; 10 bases fit TRBD1. Sequenced: PBMCs or T cells enriched from blood (not recorded which). CDR3 sequence: CASRTTGGWTEAFF. CDR3 sequence (DNA): TGTGCCAGCAGAACGACAGGGGGCTGGACTGAAGCTTTCTTT.